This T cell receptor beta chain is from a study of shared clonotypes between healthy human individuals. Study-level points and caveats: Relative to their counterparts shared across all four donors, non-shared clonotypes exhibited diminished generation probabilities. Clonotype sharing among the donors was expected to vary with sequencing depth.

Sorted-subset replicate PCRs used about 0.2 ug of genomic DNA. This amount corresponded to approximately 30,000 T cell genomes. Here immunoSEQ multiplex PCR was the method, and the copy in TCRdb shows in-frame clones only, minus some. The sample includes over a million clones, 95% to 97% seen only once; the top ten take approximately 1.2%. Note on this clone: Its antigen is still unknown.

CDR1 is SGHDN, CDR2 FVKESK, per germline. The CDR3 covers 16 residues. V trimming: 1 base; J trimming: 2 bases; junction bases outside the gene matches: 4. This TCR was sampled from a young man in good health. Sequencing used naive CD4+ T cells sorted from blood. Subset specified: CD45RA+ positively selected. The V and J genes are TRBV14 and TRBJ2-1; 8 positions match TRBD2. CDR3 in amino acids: CASSQVRGAAYNEQFF. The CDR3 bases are TGTGCCAGCAGCCAAGTGCGGGGGGCTGCCTACAATGAGCAGTTCTTC. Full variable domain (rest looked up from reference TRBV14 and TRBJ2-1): EAGVTQFPSHSVIEKGQTVTLRCDPISGHDNLYWYRRVMGKEIKFLLHFVKESKQDESGMPNNRFLAERTGGTYSTLKVQPAELEDSGVYFCASSQVRGAAYNEQFFGPGTRLTVL.